The 27 T cell receptor beta chains reported below all come from one sample, sequenced in a study of vaccination effects on CD4 cells after COVID-19. Assay used: immunoSEQ multiplex PCR; TCRdb lists only in-frame clones, some missing. The table has around 65,000 clones, approximately 73% seen once. Their specific antigens are unknown. Expansion with viral peptide pools was applied to antigen-specific CD4+ T cells by the ViraFEST assay prior to sequencing. Subsequent to a culture period of roughly 11 days, CD4+ T cells were isolated. Participants completed two doses of the BNT162b2 or mRNA-1273 vaccine. Sequences were derived from CD4+ T cells from PBMCs cultured with HCoV-229E spike peptides, sampled after COVID-19 vaccination. These receptors originate from a human donor who received a COVID-19 vaccine.

The V call is TRBV11-3, the J call TRBJ2-5; D is unresolved. From germline, CDR1 is SGHNT and CDR2 YENEEA. CDR3 length: 13 amino acids. V shed 1 base and J shed 0 bases, with 3 bases lying between them. The CDR3 sequence is CASSLGYQETQYF. In DNA form, the CDR3 reads TGTGCCAGCAGCTTAGGGTACCAAGAGACCCAGTACTTC.

The V call is TRBV24-1, the J call TRBJ2-4; unclear D gene. This CDR3 is 15 amino acids long. V dropped 4 bases and J dropped 2 bases, with 11 bases sitting between them. CDR1 is KGHDR and CDR2 is SFDVKD in the germline V gene. CDR3 amino acids: CATSDPSSSKNIQYF. CDR3 sequence (DNA): TGTGCCACCAGTGACCCCTCATCCTCCAAAAACATTCAGTACTTC.

V is TRBV10-3 and J is TRBJ1-2; the match to TRBD1 covers 7 bases. Germline V CDR1 and CDR2: ENHRY, SYGVKD. The CDR3 length is 14 residues. V lost 6 bases and J lost 1; bases outside the gene matches: 5. The CDR3 bases are TGTGCCATCAGGTCCGGGACAGATAACTATGGCTACACCTTC. This codes for CAIRSGTDNYGYTF.

The V and J genes are TRBV6-5 and TRBJ1-2; possibly TRBD1 for D (5 bases). This CDR3 has 14 residues. V lost 10 bases and J 8 bases, leaving 23 bases between the germline ends. CDR1 and CDR2 from the germline V gene are MNHEY and SVGAGI. Here the CDR3 reads CATIPGSGARGYTF. The DNA for the CDR3 is TGTGCCACTATTCCCGGGAGCGGGGCGCGAGGCTACACCTTC.

This clone showed up just a few times. The chain uses TRBV2 and TRBJ2-5; D is undetermined. Germline V gene lookup returns CDR1 SNHLY and CDR2 FYNNEI. V was trimmed by 2 bases and J by 5 bases, leaving 6 bases between them. There are 12 residues in the CDR3. The CDR3 reads CASSELGETQYF. In DNA, the CDR3 is TGTGCCAGCAGTGAATTAGGGGAGACCCAGTACTTC.

The chain joins TRBV14 to TRBJ2-2; 9 bases agree with TRBD1. CDR1 is SGHDN, CDR2 FVKESK, per germline. Trimming cost V 4 bases and J 3 bases; bases outside gene matches: 9. CDR3 length equals 17 residues. This CDR3 is CASSRPWGQGDTGELFF. In DNA, the CDR3 is TGTGCCAGCAGCCGGCCTTGGGGACAGGGAGACACCGGGGAGCTGTTTTTT.

V and J are TRBV11-3 and TRBJ1-1; 7 bases agree with TRBD1. Per germline, CDR1 SGHNT and CDR2 YENEEA. There are 15 residues in the CDR3. Trimming took 5 bases from V and 4 from J; bases not matched to a gene: 10. CDR3 in DNA: TGTGCCAGCAGCAAAACCAGGGGACAGAGCACTGAAGCTTTCTTT. Translation: CASSKTRGQSTEAFF.

This rearrangement joins TRBV7-2 to TRBJ2-1, with D perhaps matching TRBD1 (6 bases). Germline V gene lookup returns CDR1 SGHTA and CDR2 FQGNSA. The V gene lost 0 bases and the J gene lost 4 bases, with 7 bases spanning the gap. The CDR3 spans 14 residues. Here the CDR3 DNA reads TGTGCCAGCAGCTTAGCGGGACATTACAATGAGCAGTTCTTC. Protein: CASSLAGHYNEQFF.

The chain joins TRBV7-9 to TRBJ1-2; D is ambiguous. The germline V and J ends were trimmed by 7 bases and 0 bases, with 18 bases remaining between them. CDR1 SEHNR and CDR2 FQNEAQ come from the germline V gene (reference sequence). The CDR3 is made up of 16 amino acids. CDR3 nucleotides: TGTGCCAGCACCTCCTCGGACCTGGGAGCTAACTATGGCTACACCTTC. Its protein is CASTSSDLGANYGYTF. Full variable domain (outside the CDR3, taken from reference TRBV7-9 and TRBJ1-2): DTGVSQNPRHKITKRGQNVTFRCDPISEHNRLYWYRQTLGQGPEFLTYFQNEAQLEKSRLLSDRFSAERPKGSFSTLEIQRTEQGDSAMYLCASTSSDLGANYGYTFGSGTRLTVV.

V usage is TRBV7-8 and J usage is TRBJ2-4; the D gene is possibly TRBD1 (6 bases). CDR1 SGHVS and CDR2 FQNEAQ come from the germline V gene. V lost 2 bases, J lost 3 bases, and 14 bases lay in between. The CDR3 runs to 16 residues. CDR3 DNA: TGTGCCAGCAGCTTACTTCTCGAAGGGGGCAAAAACATTCAGTACTTC. Protein product: CASSLLLEGGKNIQYF.

V usage is TRBV5-6 and J usage is TRBJ1-1, with D possibly matching TRBD1 (5 bases). This CDR3 contains 13 residues. Deletions cut 4 bases from V and 4 bases from J, with 11 bases between. Germline loops: CDR1 SGHDT, CDR2 YYEEEE. The CDR3 DNA is TGTGCCAGCAGCCGAGACAGAAGCACTGAAGCTTTCTTT. Translating it yields CASSRDRSTEAFF.

The chain employs TRBV5-1 and TRBJ2-7; TRBD1 matches at 8 bases. The CDR3 has 16 residues. Germline V gene lookup returns CDR1 SGHRS and CDR2 YFSETQ. J gave up 3 bases and V 0 bases, and 8 bases lay outside the gene matches. The CDR3 region has the DNA TGCGCCAGCAGCTTGGGGGCAGGGGGCTCCCTCTACGAGCAGTACGTC. It codes for CASSLGAGGSLYEQYV.

The chain joins TRBV28 to TRBJ1-6, with D tentatively TRBD1 (6 bases). Germline CDR1 MDHEN, CDR2 SYDVKM. V was pared by 6 bases and J by 12 bases, with 12 bases between. The CDR3 has 12 residues. The CDR3 nucleotides read TGTGCCAGCAGGCAGGTGGACAGACCCCTCCACTTT. It specifies CASRQVDRPLHF.

The chain uses TRBV10-1 and TRBJ1-2; possible D gene TRBD1, 6 bases. The CDR3 runs 13 residues. The ends were cut back, 8 bases at V and 5 bases at J, with 15 bases in the middle. Germline lookup yields CDR1 WNHNN and CDR2 SYGVQD (reference sequence). CDR3 bases: TGCGCCAGCCCCCCCGACGACAGGTATGGCTACACCTTC. Translated, it gives CASPPDDRYGYTF.

This clone was recorded a few times. V is TRBV2 and J is TRBJ1-1, with D perhaps TRBD1 (5 bases). This CDR3 comprises 19 residues. With 0 bases removed from V and 1 base from J, the gap between germline ends came to 21 bases. Germline lookup yields CDR1 SNHLY and CDR2 FYNNEI. This chain's CDR3 is CASSEALRFGGLGNTEAFF. As DNA, the CDR3 is TGTGCCAGCAGTGAAGCGCTAAGGTTCGGGGGATTAGGGAACACTGAAGCTTTCTTT.

This clone was recorded only once. The V gene is TRBV6-2 or TRBV6-3, the J gene TRBJ2-2; possibly TRBD2 for D (5 bases). Germline loops: CDR1 MNHEY, CDR2 SVGEGT. The length of the CDR3 is 15 residues. Trimming pared 2 bases from V and 7 bases from J, leaving 14 bases between. The CDR3, as DNA: TGTGCCAGCAGTTACACCGGGATCTCGGGCGGGGAGCTGTTTTTT. Translation gives CASSYTGISGGELFF.

The chain carries TRBV6-5 and TRBJ1-2; D gene ambiguous. CDR1 and CDR2 (germline): MNHEY, SVGAGI. This CDR3 spans 15 amino acids. V lost 8 bases, J lost 5 bases, and 21 bases lay in between. This chain's CDR3 is CASSSDLGAPYGYTF. The DNA of the CDR3 is TGTGCCAGCTCTTCCGATCTGGGAGCGCCATATGGCTACACCTTC.

This chain uses TRBV5-1 with TRBJ2-3; a possible D gene is TRBD2 (6 bases). The CDR3 has 15 amino acids. Trimming removed 0 bases from V and 5 bases from J, with 13 bases in between. CDR1 is SGHRS, CDR2 YFSETQ, per germline. The CDR3 DNA is TGCGCCAGCAGCTTGGGAGGAGGGTCAGAAGATACGCAGTATTTT. This codes for CASSLGGGSEDTQYF.

This clone has a handful of counts. V gene TRBV24-1 combines with J gene TRBJ2-1, with 8 bases identical to TRBD1. Germline V lookup: CDR1 KGHDR, CDR2 SFDVKD. With 5 bases clipped from V and 8 bases from J, the junction kept 16 bases outside the gene matches. The CDR3 consists of 17 residues. CDR3 residues: CATSAASARTGNHEQFF. The CDR3 nucleotides are TGTGCCACCAGTGCCGCCTCTGCTCGGACAGGGAACCATGAGCAGTTCTTC.

This clone is a singleton in its sample. V and J are TRBV6-2 or TRBV6-3 and TRBJ2-7; D not certain. CDR1 is MNHEY and CDR2 is SVGEGT in the germline V gene. The CDR3 has 14 amino acids. In nucleotides, the CDR3 is TGTGCCAGCAGTAACGTTCCGGACCTGATTTATGCCCACGTC. Its translation is CASSNVPDLIYAHV.

This chain links TRBV10-3 with TRBJ2-7; perhaps TRBD1 as D (7 bases). The CDR3 is made up of 13 amino acids. The V end lost 9 bases, the J end lost 7 bases, and 19 bases lay between the germline ends. From germline, CDR1 is ENHRY and CDR2 SYGVKD. This CDR3 reads CAMSRDPGGEQYV. CDR3 nucleotide sequence: TGTGCCATGTCCCGGGACCCAGGGGGGGAGCAGTACGTC.

The chain couples TRBV7-3 to TRBJ2-2, with D perhaps TRBD1 (6 bases). The germline CDR1 and CDR2 sequences are SGHTA and FQGTGA. The CDR3 extends over 12 amino acids. V lost 5 bases and J 6 bases, leaving 7 bases between the germline ends. This CDR3 reads CASSQGSGELFF. The CDR3 DNA follows: TGTGCCAGCAGCCAGGGGTCCGGGGAGCTGTTTTTT.

The rearrangement uses TRBV7-9 and TRBJ1-4; 8 bases agree with TRBD1. V gave up 5 bases and J gave up 5 bases; unmatched junction bases: 7. CDR1 SEHNR and CDR2 FQNEAQ come from the germline V gene (reference sequence). This CDR3 spans 15 amino acids. The CDR3 DNA is TGTGCCAGCAGCCACGGACAGGGAAAGAATGAAAAACTGTTTTTT. Its translation is CASSHGQGKNEKLFF.

This chain joins TRBV5-6 and TRBJ2-5; 8 bases are shared with TRBD2. The CDR3 length is 15 residues. Germline V gene sequence: CDR1 SGHDT, CDR2 YYEEEE. V lost 1 base to trimming and J lost 4 bases; unmatched junction nucleotides: 6. CDR3 residues: CASSLTSGVGETQYF. The CDR3 DNA reads as TGTGCCAGCAGCTTGACTAGCGGCGTGGGAGAGACCCAGTACTTC.

The rearrangement joins TRBV7-2 to TRBJ1-3; D is unclear. V was trimmed by 1 base and J by 1 base, leaving 14 bases between them. CDR3 size: 17 residues. Germline V gene lookup returns CDR1 SGHTA and CDR2 FQGNSA. This CDR3 reads CASSLGDRASSGNTIYF. CDR3 bases: TGTGCCAGCAGCTTAGGAGATCGGGCTTCATCTGGAAACACCATATATTTT. The whole variable domain, remainder taken from reference TRBV7-2 and TRBJ1-3, is GAGVSQSPSNKVTEKGKDVELRCDPISGHTALYWYRQSLGQGLEFLIYFQGNSAPDKSGLPSDRFSAERTGGSVSTLTIQRTQQEDSAVYLCASSLGDRASSGNTIYFGEGSWLTVV.

The J gene is TRBJ2-1, the V gene TRBV3-1 (or the pseudogene TRBV3-2); D is possibly TRBD2 (7 bases). The V and J ends lost 2 bases and 7 bases respectively, with 18 bases between them. Germline V gene sequence: CDR1 LGHDT, CDR2 YNNKEL (reference sequence). The CDR3 loop spans 16 amino acids. The CDR3 DNA follows: TGTGCCAGCAGCCAATTTGGGGGGGCGCGATTAAATGAGCAGTTCTTC. It encodes CASSQFGGARLNEQFF.

The chain is built from TRBV7-6 and TRBJ1-1; TRBD1 might be the D (6 bases). CDR3 length equals 13 residues. Germline V gene lookup returns CDR1 SGHVS and CDR2 FNYEAQ. V dropped 0 bases and J dropped 8 bases, with 10 bases sitting between them. The CDR3 DNA is TGTGCCAGCAGCTTAGCGCCCGACAGGGAAGCTTTCTTT. The encoded protein is CASSLAPDREAFF. Full variable domain (remainder filled in from reference TRBV7-6 and TRBJ1-1): GAGVSQSPRYKVTKRGQDVALRCDPISGHVSLYWYRQALGQGPEFLTYFNYEAQQDKSGLPNDRFSAERPEGSISTLTIQRTEQRDSAMYRCASSLAPDREAFFGQGTRLTVV.